This TCR beta chain was sequenced in a study of blood T cell repertoires in COVID-19. Overall study: Both acute and convalescent COVID-19 samples were obtained from the United States, Italy and Spain. In each case, the material was cDNA or gDNA derived from T cells, B-cell-depleted T cells, or PBMCs.

Under the authors' procedure: Estimates of nucleated cell counts were drawn from the amplification of reference gene primers. Clones were sequenced by immunoSEQ multiplex PCR, and TCRdb holds only the in-frame ones, with some missing. For V, J and clone size, that table is used; D and trimming come from the DNA. The sample holds roughly 390,000 clones, around 85% seen once. The CDR3 spans 15 residues. CDR1 MDHEN and CDR2 SYDVKM come from the germline V gene. The trim removed 2 bases at V and 10 bases at J, leaving 9 bases unmatched. The TCR originated in a young woman with acute or convalescent COVID-19. The rearrangement links TRBV28 to TRBJ2-1, with TRBD1 matching over 9 bases. The sequencing input was peripheral blood. CDR3 sequence: CASSLAGQGGNEQFF. CDR3 coding DNA: TGTGCCAGCAGTTTAGCGGGACAGGGAGGTAACGAGCAGTTCTTC. The entire variable domain, with the rest obtained from reference TRBV28 and TRBJ2-1, is as follows: DVKVTQSSRYLVKRTGEKVFLECVQDMDHENMFWYRQDPGLGLRLIYFSYDVKMKEKGDIPEGYSVSREKKERFSLILESASTNQTSMYLCASSLAGQGGNEQFFGPGTRLTVL.